What follows are 9 T cell receptor beta chains derived from one specimen sequenced in a study of T cell responses to AZD1222 COVID-19 vaccine. TCRdb's copy holds only in-frame clones and misses some; the assay was immunoSEQ multiplex PCR. The table records 70,000 or so clones, over 75% of them present only once. Specimen: peripheral blood, collected on day 0 of AZD1222 vaccination. The receptors were gathered from an adult in good health.

V gene TRBV30 combines with J gene TRBJ1-2; D gene uncertain. V lost 3 bases to trimming and J lost 2 bases, with 7 bases between them. The CDR3 has 12 residues. CDR1 and CDR2 (germline): GTSNPN, SVGIG (reference sequence). The CDR3 bases are TGTGCCTGGAGAGCAGAGAACTATGGCTACACCTTC. Amino acids: CAWRAENYGYTF. The entire variable domain, with the rest obtained from reference TRBV30 and TRBJ1-2, is as follows: SQTIHQWPATLVQPVGSPLSLECTVEGTSNPNLYWYRQAAGRGLQLLFYSVGIGQISSEVPQNLSASRPQDRQFILSSKKLLLSDSGFYLCAWRAENYGYTFGSGTRLTVV.

V and J are TRBV27 and TRBJ1-6; D perhaps matches TRBD1 (6 bases). V dropped 5 bases and J dropped 4 bases, with 9 bases sitting between them. Germline CDR1 reads MNHEY; CDR2 reads SMNVEV (reference sequence). There are 14 residues in the CDR3. For the CDR3, the DNA is TGTGCCAGCAGTACAGGGATTTATAATTCACCCCTCCACTTT. Translation gives CASSTGIYNSPLHF.

The chain recombines TRBV15 with TRBJ1-1; 7 bases line up with TRBD1. Looked up from germline, CDR1 is LNHNV and CDR2 is YYDKDF (reference sequence). The trim removed 6 bases at V and 10 bases at J, leaving 8 bases unmatched. The CDR3 consists of 12 residues. The CDR3: CATRSRGVGAFF. The CDR3 DNA is TGTGCCACCAGATCCAGGGGGGTCGGAGCTTTCTTT.

The rearrangement links TRBV6-5 to TRBJ1-3; D is unclear. V was clipped by 2 bases and J by 0 bases, with 8 bases between them. The germline V gene encodes CDR1 MNHEY and CDR2 SVGAGI. The length of the CDR3 is 15 residues. CDR3: CASSYGQISGNTIYF. Here the CDR3 DNA reads TGTGCCAGCAGTTACGGTCAGATCTCTGGAAACACCATATATTTT.

This clone was seen more than once but under ten times. The V and J genes are TRBV5-1 and TRBJ1-1, with D possibly TRBD1 on 5 matching bases. The V gene lost 4 bases and the J gene lost 8 bases, with 15 bases spanning the gap. There are 13 residues in the CDR3. Germline V gives CDR1 SGHRS, CDR2 YFSETQ. The CDR3 sequence: CASSIGTGIEAFF. The DNA for the CDR3 is TGCGCCAGCAGCATAGGGACGGGTATCGAAGCTTTCTTT.

V usage is TRBV6-5 and J usage is TRBJ2-1; TRBD1 is a possible D gene (6 bases). Germline V gene sequence: CDR1 MNHEY, CDR2 SVGAGI. This CDR3 comprises 14 residues. V was clipped by 6 bases and J by 5 bases, with 14 bases between them. CDR3 nucleotide sequence: TGTGCCAGCAGCGGACAGATTCAGAACAATGAGCAGTTCTTC. It translates to CASSGQIQNNEQFF.

V is TRBV6-5 and J is TRBJ2-7; 7 nucleotides match TRBD2. Trimming at V came to 7 bases and at J to 6 bases, leaving 9 bases not matched to a gene. Germline V gene lookup returns CDR1 MNHEY and CDR2 SVGAGI. This CDR3 spans 13 amino acids. CDR3 nucleotide sequence: TGTGCCAGCACTCAAAATTGGGAGGGCGAGCAGTACTTC. Encoded protein: CASTQNWEGEQYF.

This chain links TRBV10-3 with TRBJ1-1; weak D call: TRBD1 (6 bases). Looked up from germline, CDR1 is ENHRY and CDR2 is SYGVKD. Trimming cost V 6 bases and J 2 bases, with 13 bases left between them. This CDR3 region has 14 residues. CDR3 DNA: TGTGCCATCAGGGGGGGCAGGGACAACACTGAAGCTTTCTTT. Its translation is CAIRGGRDNTEAFF.

This clone was counted a few times. CDR3 sequence reads: CASSLTGIEAFF. CDR3 bases: TGTGCCAGCAGCTTGACAGGGATTGAAGCTTTCTTT. The chain is built from TRBV6-1 and TRBJ1-1; 7 positions agree with TRBD1. V shed 6 bases, J shed 7 bases, and the junction held 5 bases outside the gene matches. Germline V gene sequence: CDR1 MNHNS, CDR2 SASEGT. The CDR3 sequence is 12 residues long.